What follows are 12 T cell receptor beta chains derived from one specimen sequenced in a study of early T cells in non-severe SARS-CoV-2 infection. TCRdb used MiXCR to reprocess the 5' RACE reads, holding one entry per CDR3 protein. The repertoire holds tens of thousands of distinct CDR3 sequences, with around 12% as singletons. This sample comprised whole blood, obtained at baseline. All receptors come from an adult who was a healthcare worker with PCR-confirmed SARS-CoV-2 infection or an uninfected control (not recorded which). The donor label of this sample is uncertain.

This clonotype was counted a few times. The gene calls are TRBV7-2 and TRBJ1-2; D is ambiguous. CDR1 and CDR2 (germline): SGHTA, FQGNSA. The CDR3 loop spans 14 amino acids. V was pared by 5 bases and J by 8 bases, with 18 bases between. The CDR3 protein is CASSAIHREDGYTF. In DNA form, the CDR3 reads TGTGCCAGCAGCGCCATTCATAGGGAGGACGGCTACACCTTC. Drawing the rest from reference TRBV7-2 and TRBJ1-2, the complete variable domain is GAGVSQSPSNKVTEKGKDVELRCDPISGHTALYWYRQSLGQGLEFLIYFQGNSAPDKSGLPSDRFSAERTGGSVSTLTIQRTQQEDSAVYLCASSAIHREDGYTFGSGTRLTVV.

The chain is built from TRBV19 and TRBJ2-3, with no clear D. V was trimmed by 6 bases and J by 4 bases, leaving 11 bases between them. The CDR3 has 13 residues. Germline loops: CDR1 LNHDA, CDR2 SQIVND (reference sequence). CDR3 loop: CASSYLSPDTQYF. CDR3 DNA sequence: TGTGCCAGTAGCTATCTCAGTCCAGATACGCAGTATTTT.

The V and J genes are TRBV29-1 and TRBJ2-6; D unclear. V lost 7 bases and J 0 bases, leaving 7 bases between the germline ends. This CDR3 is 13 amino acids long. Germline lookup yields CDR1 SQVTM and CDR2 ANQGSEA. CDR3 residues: CSARDSGANVLTF. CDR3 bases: TGCAGCGCCCGAGACTCTGGGGCCAACGTCCTGACTTTC. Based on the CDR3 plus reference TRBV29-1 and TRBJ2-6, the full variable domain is SAVISQKPSRDICQRGTSLTIQCQVDSQVTMMFWYRQQPGQSLTLIATANQGSEATYESGFVIDKFPISRPNLTFSTLTVSNMSPEDSSIYLCSARDSGANVLTFGAGSRLTVL.

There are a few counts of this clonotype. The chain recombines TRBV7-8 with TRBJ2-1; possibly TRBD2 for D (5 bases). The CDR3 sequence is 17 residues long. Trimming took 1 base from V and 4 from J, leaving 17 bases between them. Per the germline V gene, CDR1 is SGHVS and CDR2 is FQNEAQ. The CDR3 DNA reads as TGTGCCAGCAGCTTAGGGGCCCCGGCTGGCGGGTACAATGAGCAGTTCTTC. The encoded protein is CASSLGAPAGGYNEQFF.

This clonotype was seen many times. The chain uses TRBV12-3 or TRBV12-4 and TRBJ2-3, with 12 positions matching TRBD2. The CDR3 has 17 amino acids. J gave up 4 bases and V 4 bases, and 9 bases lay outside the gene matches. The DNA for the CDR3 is TGTGCCAGCAGTTCGTATATGACTAGCGGGAGAGCAGATACGCAGTATTTT. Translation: CASSSYMTSGRADTQYF.

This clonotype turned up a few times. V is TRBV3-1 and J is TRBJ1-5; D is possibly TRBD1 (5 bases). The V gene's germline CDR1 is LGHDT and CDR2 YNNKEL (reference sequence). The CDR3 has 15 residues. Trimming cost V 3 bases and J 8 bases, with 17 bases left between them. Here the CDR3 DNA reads TGTGCCAGCAGCCACGGGGCTGGGGGAAAGAAGCCCCAGCATTTT. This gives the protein CASSHGAGGKKPQHF.

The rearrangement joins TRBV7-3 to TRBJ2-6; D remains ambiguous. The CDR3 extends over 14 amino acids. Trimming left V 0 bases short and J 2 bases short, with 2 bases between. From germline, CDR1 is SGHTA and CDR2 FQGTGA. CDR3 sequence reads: CASSLTAGANVLTF. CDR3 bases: TGTGCCAGCAGCTTAACTGCTGGGGCCAACGTCCTGACTTTC.

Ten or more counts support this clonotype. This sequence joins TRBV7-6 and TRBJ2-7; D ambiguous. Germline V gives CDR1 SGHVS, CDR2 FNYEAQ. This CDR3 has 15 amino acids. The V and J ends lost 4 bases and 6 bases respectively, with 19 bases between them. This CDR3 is CASSWAPGRFSEQYF. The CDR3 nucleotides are TGTGCCAGCAGCTGGGCACCTGGCCGGTTCTCCGAGCAGTACTTC.

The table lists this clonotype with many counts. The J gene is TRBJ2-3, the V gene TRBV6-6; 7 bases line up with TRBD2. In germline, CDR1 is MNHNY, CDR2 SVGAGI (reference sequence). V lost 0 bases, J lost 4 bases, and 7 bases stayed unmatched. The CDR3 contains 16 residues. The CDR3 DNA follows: TGTGCCAGCAGTTACTCAGGACTAGTAGGTTCAGATACGCAGTATTTT. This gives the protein CASSYSGLVGSDTQYF.

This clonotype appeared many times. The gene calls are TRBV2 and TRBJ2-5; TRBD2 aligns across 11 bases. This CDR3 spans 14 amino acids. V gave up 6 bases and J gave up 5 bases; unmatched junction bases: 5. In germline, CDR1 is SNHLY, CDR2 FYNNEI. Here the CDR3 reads CASSTSGSEETQYF. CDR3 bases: TGTGCCAGCAGCACTAGCGGGAGTGAGGAGACCCAGTACTTC. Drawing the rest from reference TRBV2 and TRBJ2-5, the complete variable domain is EPEVTQTPSHQVTQMGQEVILRCVPISNHLYFYWYRQILGQKVEFLVSFYNNEISEKSEIFDDQFSVERPDGSNFTLKIRSTKLEDSAMYFCASSTSGSEETQYFGPGTRLLVL.

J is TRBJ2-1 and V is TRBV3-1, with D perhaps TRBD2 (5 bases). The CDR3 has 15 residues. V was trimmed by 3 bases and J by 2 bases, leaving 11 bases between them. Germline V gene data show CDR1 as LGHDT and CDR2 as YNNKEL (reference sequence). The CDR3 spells CASSQLGSPYNEQFF. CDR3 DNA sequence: TGTGCCAGCAGCCAGCTGGGGAGCCCCTACAATGAGCAGTTCTTC.

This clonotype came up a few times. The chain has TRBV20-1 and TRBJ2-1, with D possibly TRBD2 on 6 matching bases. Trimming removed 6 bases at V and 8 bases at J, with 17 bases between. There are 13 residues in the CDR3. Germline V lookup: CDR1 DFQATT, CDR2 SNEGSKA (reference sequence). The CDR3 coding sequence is TGCAGTGCGACGACTAGAAGTCGACATGAGCAGTTCTTC. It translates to CSATTRSRHEQFF.